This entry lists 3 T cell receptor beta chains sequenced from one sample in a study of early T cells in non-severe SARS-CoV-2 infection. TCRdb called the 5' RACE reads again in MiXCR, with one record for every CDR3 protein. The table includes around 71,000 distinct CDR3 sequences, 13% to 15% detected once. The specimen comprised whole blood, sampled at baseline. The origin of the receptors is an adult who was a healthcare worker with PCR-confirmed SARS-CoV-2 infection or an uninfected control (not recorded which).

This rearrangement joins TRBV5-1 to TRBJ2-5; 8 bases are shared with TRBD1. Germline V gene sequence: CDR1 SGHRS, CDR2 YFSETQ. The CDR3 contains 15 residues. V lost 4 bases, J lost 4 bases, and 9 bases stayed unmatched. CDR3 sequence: CASSAQGVVIETQYF. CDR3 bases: TGCGCCAGCAGCGCACAGGGGGTCGTGATAGAGACCCAGTACTTC.

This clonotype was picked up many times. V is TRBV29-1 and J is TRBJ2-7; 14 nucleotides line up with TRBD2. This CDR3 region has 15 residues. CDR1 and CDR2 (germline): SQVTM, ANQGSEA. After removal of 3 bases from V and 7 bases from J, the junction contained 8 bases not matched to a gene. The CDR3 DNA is TGCAGCGTTGAGGGGACTAGCGGGAGTCTGGGGGAGCAGTACTTC. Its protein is CSVEGTSGSLGEQYF.

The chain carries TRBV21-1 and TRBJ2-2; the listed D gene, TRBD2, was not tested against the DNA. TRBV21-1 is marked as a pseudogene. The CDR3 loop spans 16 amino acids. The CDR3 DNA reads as TGTGCCGGCCAGCGGGGAGGGGAGCCGGGAACCGGGGAGCTGTTTTTT. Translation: CAGQRGGEPGTGELFF.